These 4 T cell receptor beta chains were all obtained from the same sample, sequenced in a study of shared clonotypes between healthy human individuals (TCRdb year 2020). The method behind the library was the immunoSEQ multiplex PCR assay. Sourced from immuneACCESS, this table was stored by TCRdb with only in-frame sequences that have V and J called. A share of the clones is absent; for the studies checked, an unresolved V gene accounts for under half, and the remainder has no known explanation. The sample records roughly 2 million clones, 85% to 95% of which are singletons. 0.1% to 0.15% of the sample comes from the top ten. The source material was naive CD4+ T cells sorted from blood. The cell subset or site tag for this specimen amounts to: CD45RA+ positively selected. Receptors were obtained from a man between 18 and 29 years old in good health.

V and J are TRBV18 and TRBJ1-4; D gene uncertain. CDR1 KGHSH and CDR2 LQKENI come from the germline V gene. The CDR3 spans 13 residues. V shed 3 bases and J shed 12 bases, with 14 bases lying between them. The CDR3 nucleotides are TGTGCCAGCTCACCTCGCCTTCCGGGTGAACTGTTTTTT. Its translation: CASSPRLPGELFF.

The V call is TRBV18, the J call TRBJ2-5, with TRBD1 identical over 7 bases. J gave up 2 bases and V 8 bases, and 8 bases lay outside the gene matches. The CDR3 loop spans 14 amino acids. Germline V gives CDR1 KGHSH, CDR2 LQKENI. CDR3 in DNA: TGTGCCAGCCCTCGGGACAGTAGACAAGAGACCCAGTACTTC. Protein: CASPRDSRQETQYF. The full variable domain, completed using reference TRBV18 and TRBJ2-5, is NAGVMQNPRHLVRRRGQEARLRCSPMKGHSHVYWYRQLPEEGLKFMVYLQKENIIDESGMPKERFSAEFPKEGPSILRIQQVVRGDSAAYFCASPRDSRQETQYFGPGTRLLVL.

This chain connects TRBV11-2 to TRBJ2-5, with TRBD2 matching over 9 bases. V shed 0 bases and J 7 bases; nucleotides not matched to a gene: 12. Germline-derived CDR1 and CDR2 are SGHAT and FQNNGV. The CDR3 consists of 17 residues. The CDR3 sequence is CASSLDAGSGGFWTQYF. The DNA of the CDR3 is TGTGCCAGCAGCTTAGATGCAGGTAGCGGGGGTTTTTGGACCCAGTACTTC.

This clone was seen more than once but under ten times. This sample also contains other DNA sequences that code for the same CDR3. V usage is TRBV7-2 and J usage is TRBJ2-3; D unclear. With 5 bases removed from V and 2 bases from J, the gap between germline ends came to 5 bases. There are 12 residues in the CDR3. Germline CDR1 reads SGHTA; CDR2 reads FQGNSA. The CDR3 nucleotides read TGTGCCAGCAGCCCGTACACAGATACGCAGTATTTT. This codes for CASSPYTDTQYF.